The source of this T cell receptor beta chain is a study of T cell repertoires in cytomegalovirus infection. Via MiXCR, TCRdb re-called the reads, giving one row per CDR3 protein. The sample shows nearly 650,000 distinct CDR3 sequences, 20% to 30% of them seen only once. CDR3 length: 12 residues. V was shortened by 8 bases and J by 5 bases, with 10 bases between the two germline ends. The germline V gene has CDR1 SEHNR and CDR2 FQNEAQ (reference sequence). Many counts were recorded for this clonotype. The sequenced material came from CD8+ T cells from PBMCs. The V and J genes are TRBV7-9 and TRBJ2-1, with D perhaps being TRBD1 or TRBD2 (5 bases each). The clonotype was recovered from a human donor in good health (CMV status not recorded). Some clones in this sample may be carry-over from other donors' samples. CDR3 nucleotides: TGTGCCAGCGGGACGGAGGACAATGAGCAGTTCTTC. Translation: CASGTEDNEQFF. The variable domain in full, with the rest retrieved from reference TRBV7-9 and TRBJ2-1, is DTGVSQNPRHKITKRGQNVTFRCDPISEHNRLYWYRQTLGQGPEFLTYFQNEAQLEKSRLLSDRFSAERPKGSFSTLEIQRTEQGDSAMYLCASGTEDNEQFFGPGTRLTVL.